Below, 5 T cell receptor beta chains from the same sample are listed, as sequenced in a study of shared clonotypes between healthy human individuals. TCRdb's copy holds only in-frame clones and misses some; the assay was immunoSEQ multiplex PCR. Here the sample spans roughly 1,100,000 clones, more than 60% being singletons. Sequenced: memory CD4+ T cells sorted from blood. Subset indicated: CD45RA-negative fraction. Every receptor here comes from a young man in good health.

J is TRBJ1-6 and V is TRBV30; a weak D match, TRBD1 (5 bases). This CDR3 region has 14 residues. Germline CDR1 reads GTSNPN; CDR2 reads SVGIG (reference sequence). The V end was cut by 2 bases, the J end by 9 bases, with 14 bases between. CDR3 in amino acids: CAWSLVGPGSPLHF. CDR3 nucleotides: TGTGCCTGGAGTTTGGTGGGACCCGGTTCACCCCTCCACTTT.

This chain joins TRBV21-1 and TRBJ1-5. TRBV21-1 is tagged as a pseudogene. The CDR3 sequence is 16 residues long. Here the CDR3 DNA reads TGTGCCAGCAGCCCAAAGGGACGGCAGGGAGATCAGCCCCAGCATTTT. The encoded protein is CASSPKGRQGDQPQHF.

CDR3 loop: CASSIRGSTEAFF. The CDR3 bases are TGTGCCAGTAGTATAAGGGGGAGCACTGAAGCTTTCTTT. V usage is TRBV19 and J usage is TRBJ1-1, with TRBD1 as a possible D gene (6 bases). The germline V gene has CDR1 LNHDA and CDR2 SQIVND (reference sequence). The CDR3 consists of 13 residues. The V end was cut by 2 bases, the J end by 4 bases, with 8 bases between.

Comment on this clone: The same CDR3 also results from other DNA sequences found in this sample. The chain combines TRBV5-6 with TRBJ2-5; D gene unclear. V shed 4 bases and J shed 5 bases, with 6 bases lying between them. Germline lookup yields CDR1 SGHDT and CDR2 YYEEEE. This CDR3 region has 11 residues. The CDR3 is CASSQKETQYF. The CDR3 DNA reads as TGTGCCAGCAGCCAAAAGGAGACCCAGTACTTC.

This clone was counted between two and nine times. The V gene is TRBV10-3, the J gene TRBJ1-3; D is uncertain. Germline V gives CDR1 ENHRY, CDR2 SYGVKD. The V end lost 6 bases, the J end lost 0 bases, and 15 bases lay between the germline ends. This CDR3 is 16 amino acids long. The CDR3 spells CAIRDPRTDSGNTIYF. The CDR3 DNA reads as TGTGCCATCAGGGATCCCAGGACGGACTCTGGAAACACCATATATTTT.